Listed here is a single T cell receptor beta chain. The CDR3 is 18 residues long. Germline V gives CDR1 MGHRA, CDR2 YSYEKL. Trimming left V 1 base short and J 5 bases short, with 20 bases between. These data come from a study of control samples from healthy donors and cancer patients. Sequenced by immunoSEQ multiplex PCR; TCRdb stores in-frame clones only, minus some. The sample yields about 160,000 clones, approximately 96% seen once. This sequence was found in a woman under 40 in good health. The chain uses TRBV4-1 and TRBJ1-4, with D unresolved. The sequenced material came from blood. CDR3 nucleotide sequence: TGCGCCAGCAGCCAAGTAGTGGGCCCCCTGCCCCCAAATGAAAAACTGTTTTTT. Protein product: CASSQVVGPLPPNEKLFF.